The rows below give T cell receptor beta chains drawn from one sample of a study of T cell changes during pregnancy in multiple sclerosis. The method was immunoSEQ multiplex PCR; TCRdb's version includes in-frame clones alone and lacks a portion of them. The repertoire holds some 40,000 clones, with 85% to 90% as singletons. The specimen was CD4+ T cells from peripheral blood mononuclear cells, collected in the first trimester of pregnancy. These receptors were obtained from a female donor with multiple sclerosis, enrolled in a pregnancy study. CDR3s include the opening cysteine and the closing phenylalanine or tryptophan. Fields, in order: J gene, V gene, CDR3 protein.

j_gene: TRBJ2-7
v_gene: TRBV5-1
CDR3aa: CASSSASGRSVEQYF

j_gene: TRBJ1-3
v_gene: TRBV6-1
CDR3aa: CASSESRAGNTIYF

j_gene: TRBJ2-7
v_gene: TRBV7-9
CDR3aa: CASSATSASYYEQYF

j_gene: TRBJ1-2
v_gene: TRBV10-3
CDR3aa: CAISETKRTNYGYTF

j_gene: TRBJ2-5
v_gene: TRBV15
CDR3aa: CATSRPSRDSETQYF

j_gene: TRBJ2-3
v_gene: TRBV9
CDR3aa: CASSVVGGDDTQYF

j_gene: TRBJ1-6
v_gene: TRBV4-3
CDR3aa: CASSQTGGLGSPLHF

j_gene: TRBJ2-6
v_gene: TRBV25-1
CDR3aa: CASSEARGANVLTF

j_gene: TRBJ1-5
v_gene: TRBV19
CDR3aa: CASSSLTGPGQPQHF

j_gene: TRBJ1-5
v_gene: TRBV18
CDR3aa: CASQNQREPNQPQHF

j_gene: TRBJ2-2
v_gene: TRBV11-2
CDR3aa: CASSLDPPGGAAGELFF

j_gene: TRBJ2-1
v_gene: TRBV5-1
CDR3aa: CASSLGQTYNEQFF

j_gene: TRBJ2-4
v_gene: TRBV5-1
CDR3aa: CASSLGQGIAKNIQYF

j_gene: TRBJ1-3
v_gene: TRBV19
CDR3aa: CATCQTGGVMLGNTIYF

j_gene: TRBJ1-5
v_gene: TRBV6-6
CDR3aa: CASSYLAEGNQPQHF

j_gene: TRBJ2-7
v_gene: TRBV28
CDR3aa: CASSPRGLGAGNSYEQYF

j_gene: TRBJ2-7
v_gene: TRBV11-2
CDR3aa: CASSLAGSHYEQYF

j_gene: TRBJ2-2
v_gene: TRBV19
CDR3aa: CATLHRVGFAGELFF

j_gene: TRBJ1-5
v_gene: TRBV27
CDR3aa: CASSLLEGAKVQPQHF

j_gene: TRBJ2-7
v_gene: TRBV30
CDR3aa: CACSSGSYEQYF

j_gene: TRBJ1-3
v_gene: TRBV7-9
CDR3aa: CASSLQGNTIYF

j_gene: TRBJ2-5
v_gene: TRBV11-3
CDR3aa: CASSSETGGRETQYF

j_gene: TRBJ1-2
v_gene: TRBV19
CDR3aa: CASSTRRTGNYGYTF

j_gene: TRBJ1-2
v_gene: TRBV7-9
CDR3aa: CASSSQGAGGYTF

j_gene: TRBJ1-5
v_gene: TRBV6-1
CDR3aa: CASSVQSSSNQPQHF

j_gene: TRBJ1-1
v_gene: TRBV30
CDR3aa: CAWSQSGQGVEAFF

j_gene: TRBJ2-1
v_gene: TRBV2
CDR3aa: CASYGSYNEQFF

j_gene: TRBJ2-1
v_gene: TRBV5-4
CDR3aa: CASSLDRGTYNEQFF

j_gene: TRBJ2-5
v_gene: TRBV5-1
CDR3aa: CASSFAAKETQYF

j_gene: TRBJ1-2
v_gene: TRBV30
CDR3aa: CASTGGANGYTF

j_gene: TRBJ2-1
v_gene: TRBV5-5
CDR3aa: CASSSRASEQFF

j_gene: TRBJ1-1
v_gene: TRBV10-3
CDR3aa: CAISDRSQGAEAFF

j_gene: TRBJ1-2
v_gene: TRBV18
CDR3aa: CASSPGTGRRDGYTF

j_gene: TRBJ2-1
v_gene: TRBV10-1
CDR3aa: CASSPGLAGESEQFF

j_gene: TRBJ2-3
v_gene: TRBV6-5
CDR3aa: CASSSRLAGGRDTQYF

j_gene: TRBJ1-5
v_gene: TRBV6-4
CDR3aa: CASSDNRGPNQPQHF

j_gene: TRBJ2-2
v_gene: TRBV18
CDR3aa: CASARDRDNTGELFF

j_gene: TRBJ2-3
v_gene: TRBV5-1
CDR3aa: CASSLGGASGIRTDTQYF

j_gene: TRBJ2-2
v_gene: TRBV14
CDR3aa: CASRLDRYTGELFF

j_gene: TRBJ2-1
v_gene: TRBV19
CDR3aa: CASTRQVANNEQFF

j_gene: TRBJ2-7
v_gene: TRBV2
CDR3aa: CASSPTQGQSVYF

j_gene: TRBJ2-5
v_gene: TRBV7-9
CDR3aa: CASSLYVGSQETQYF

j_gene: TRBJ1-2
v_gene: TRBV28
CDR3aa: CASRGQGARLGGYTF

j_gene: TRBJ2-2
v_gene: TRBV5-1
CDR3aa: CASSLRGQGNTGELFF

j_gene: TRBJ2-7
v_gene: TRBV5-1
CDR3aa: CASSFNLAASDYEQYF

j_gene: TRBJ1-1
v_gene: TRBV5-8
CDR3aa: CASSVDSHGTEAFF

j_gene: TRBJ2-1
v_gene: TRBV6-5
CDR3aa: CASSLAESSYNEQFF

j_gene: TRBJ2-7
v_gene: TRBV4-1
CDR3aa: CASSQSGQFYEQYF

j_gene: TRBJ2-5
v_gene: TRBV5-1
CDR3aa: CASSQGQGTETQYF